A single sample gave rise to the 11 T cell receptor beta chains below, sequenced in a study of blood T cell repertoires in COVID-19. The table came from immunoSEQ multiplex PCR; TCRdb's copy has only in-frame clones and leaves some out. The table records some 200,000 clones, 80% to 90% of them present only once. The sequenced material came from PBMCs or T cells enriched from blood (not recorded which). The receptors come from a young woman who had recovered from COVID-19.

The J gene is TRBJ2-7, the V gene TRBV5-4; D possibly corresponds to TRBD2 (5 bases). The CDR3 runs to 14 residues. The germline V gene encodes CDR1 SGHNT and CDR2 YYREEE (reference sequence). V lost 2 bases and J lost 0, with 9 bases in between. CDR3 residues: CASSFASISYEQYF. The CDR3, as DNA: TGTGCCAGCAGCTTTGCTAGCATCTCCTACGAGCAGTACTTC. The full variable domain, its missing parts supplied by reference TRBV5-4 and TRBJ2-7, is ETGVTQSPTHLIKTRGQQVTLRCSSQSGHNTVSWYQQALGQGPQFIFQYYREEENGRGNFPPRFSGLQFPNYSSELNVNALELDDSALYLCASSFASISYEQYFGPGTRLTVT.

The chain links TRBV18 to TRBJ2-2, with 7 bases matching TRBD1. Germline CDR1 KGHSH, CDR2 LQKENI. V lost 3 bases to trimming and J lost 0 bases; unmatched junction nucleotides: 4. The CDR3 is made up of 16 amino acids. The CDR3 is CASSPGTVTNTGELFF. The CDR3, as DNA: TGTGCCAGCTCACCGGGGACAGTCACGAACACCGGGGAGCTGTTTTTT.

As to this clone: Other nucleotide sequences in the sample specify the same CDR3. CDR3 bases: TGTGCCAGCAGTTTATCGGGGGGTTCTGAAGCTTTCTTT. The encoded protein is CASSLSGGSEAFF. This chain connects TRBV28 to TRBJ1-1, with TRBD1 as a possible D gene (5 bases). The CDR3 runs to 13 residues. Germline CDR1 is MDHEN and CDR2 is SYDVKM. Deletions cut 1 base from V and 6 bases from J, with 9 bases between.

This rearrangement joins TRBV5-1 to TRBJ1-6; 10 bases are a match to TRBD1. The CDR3 runs 17 residues. The germline V gene encodes CDR1 SGHRS and CDR2 YFSETQ. Trimming removed 0 bases from V and 6 bases from J; junction bases left unmatched: 6. The DNA for the CDR3 is TGCGCCAGCAGCTTGGGGGCCAGGGACAGGGGTAATTCACCCCTCCACTTT. Amino acids: CASSLGARDRGNSPLHF. Full variable domain (remainder filled in from reference TRBV5-1 and TRBJ1-6): KAGVTQTPRYLIKTRGQQVTLSCSPISGHRSVSWYQQTPGQGLQFLFEYFSETQRNKGNFPGRFSGRQFSNSRSEMNVSTLELGDSALYLCASSLGARDRGNSPLHFGNGTRLTVT.

This clone was seen more than once but under ten times. The rearrangement uses TRBV18 and TRBJ1-1; D is perhaps TRBD1 (5 bases). Per the germline V gene, CDR1 is KGHSH and CDR2 is LQKENI. The CDR3 has 16 residues. V was clipped by 2 bases and J by 5 bases, with 18 bases between them. CDR3 sequence (DNA): TGTGCCAGCTCACCAGGGCAGGGAGGGCGGTGGACTGAAGCTTTCTTT. Translation: CASSPGQGGRWTEAFF.

The genes are TRBV2 and TRBJ1-1; 10 bases fit TRBD1. In germline, CDR1 is SNHLY, CDR2 FYNNEI. The V gene end was trimmed by 6 bases and the J gene end by 4 bases; junction bases not matched to a gene: 5. The CDR3 has 14 amino acids. The chain's CDR3 is CASRAGQGTTEAFF. The CDR3, as DNA: TGTGCCAGCAGAGCGGGACAGGGGACCACTGAAGCTTTCTTT.

V gene TRBV14 combines with J gene TRBJ1-1; D not certain. V lost 0 bases to trimming and J lost 1 base, with 9 bases between them. This CDR3 contains 15 residues. Germline CDR1 SGHDN, CDR2 FVKESK. CDR3 amino acids: CASSQESHQNTEAFF. The CDR3 bases are TGTGCCAGCAGCCAAGAATCCCATCAGAACACTGAAGCTTTCTTT.

The chain links TRBV7-2 to TRBJ1-2; 7 positions match TRBD1. CDR3 length equals 15 residues. The germline gives CDR1 SGHTA, CDR2 FQGNSA. Trimming took 1 base from V and 4 from J; bases not matched to a gene: 6. CDR3 amino acids: CASSLEDRTTYGYTF. The CDR3 DNA sequence: TGTGCCAGCAGCTTAGAGGACAGGACTACCTATGGCTACACCTTC.

CDR3 DNA: TGTGCCAGCAGCCAAGACCGGGACAGGGGTTCCAAGCAGTACTTC. This gives the protein CASSQDRDRGSKQYF. The J gene is TRBJ2-7, the V gene TRBV3-1 (or the pseudogene TRBV3-2), with 10 nucleotides matching TRBD1. This CDR3 has 15 amino acids. V lost 0 bases and J lost 8; bases outside the gene matches: 7. Germline CDR1 is LGHDT and CDR2 is YNNKEL (reference sequence).

V and J are TRBV27 and TRBJ2-7, with TRBD2 matching over 9 bases. Per the germline V gene, CDR1 is MNHEY and CDR2 is SMNVEV (reference sequence). The CDR3 is 14 amino acids. J was trimmed by 3 bases and V by 8 bases; bases with no gene match: 8. The CDR3 DNA sequence: TGTGCCAGCGGGATTAGCGGGGGCTACTACGAGCAGTACTTC. Residues: CASGISGGYYEQYF.

The V gene is TRBV6-5, the J gene TRBJ2-5; 8 nucleotides match TRBD2. Germline V gene lookup returns CDR1 MNHEY and CDR2 SVGAGI. V shed 2 bases, J shed 5 bases, and the junction held 10 bases outside the gene matches. CDR3 length: 16 residues. CDR3 DNA: TGTGCCAGCAGTTACAGAGGACTAGCCTCGGGGGAGACCCAGTACTTC. It translates to CASSYRGLASGETQYF.